One sample yielded the 13 T cell receptor beta chains listed below, sequenced in a study of shared clonotypes between healthy human individuals. Assay used: immunoSEQ multiplex PCR; TCRdb lists only in-frame clones, some missing. The table records roughly 2,000,000 clones, about 95% of them present only once. Naive CD8 cells lacked CD45RO and underwent positive selection for CCR7, leaving out terminally differentiated effector memory CD45RA+ cells. Material: naive CD8+ T cells sorted from blood. The receptors shown here come from a man younger than 35 in good health.

The J gene is TRBJ2-7, the V gene TRBV11-2; the D gene is possibly TRBD2 (6 bases). The ends were cut back, 10 bases at V and 2 bases at J, with 18 bases in the middle. Per germline, CDR1 SGHAT and CDR2 FQNNGV. CDR3 length equals 14 residues. The CDR3 coding sequence is TGTGCCATCGCGCACACCGGGGAGGCCTACGAGCAGTACTTC. Its translation: CAIAHTGEAYEQYF.

V and J are TRBV19 and TRBJ2-3; D possibly uses TRBD1 or TRBD2 (6 bases each). The germline gives CDR1 LNHDA, CDR2 SQIVND (reference sequence). V lost 1 base, J lost 2 bases, and 10 bases lay in between. The CDR3 runs 15 residues. CDR3 in amino acids: CASSIGGATTDTQYF. As DNA, the CDR3 is TGTGCCAGTAGTATAGGGGGGGCGACCACAGATACGCAGTATTTT.

The V and J genes are TRBV11-3 and TRBJ2-2, with 8 bases fitting TRBD2. The ends lost 3 bases at V and 1 base at J; junction bases unmatched: 4. The CDR3 extends over 16 amino acids. CDR1 SGHNT and CDR2 YENEEA come from the germline V gene. The CDR3 sequence: CASSLGSGKNTGELFF. The CDR3 region has the DNA TGTGCCAGCAGCTTGGGTAGCGGGAAGAACACCGGGGAGCTGTTTTTT.

The genes are TRBV20-1 and TRBJ2-5, with unresolved D. The CDR3 runs 11 residues. Trimming removed 5 bases from V and 7 bases from J, with 11 bases in between. Germline loops: CDR1 DFQATT, CDR2 SNEGSKA (reference sequence). CDR3 loop: CSAVKEWTQYF. The CDR3 DNA is TGCAGTGCTGTTAAAGAATGGACCCAGTACTTC.

With regard to this clone: This sample also contains other DNA sequences that code for the same CDR3. The V call is TRBV2, the J call TRBJ1-1; D remains ambiguous. V was trimmed by 6 bases and J by 6 bases, leaving 8 bases between them. Germline-derived CDR1 and CDR2 are SNHLY and FYNNEI. There are 11 residues in the CDR3. CDR3 nucleotides: TGTGCCAGCAGGGGAGGCCCTGAAGCTTTCTTT. It codes for CASRGGPEAFF. Full variable domain (rest looked up from reference TRBV2 and TRBJ1-1): EPEVTQTPSHQVTQMGQEVILRCVPISNHLYFYWYRQILGQKVEFLVSFYNNEISEKSEIFDDQFSVERPDGSNFTLKIRSTKLEDSAMYFCASRGGPEAFFGQGTRLTVV.

This clone has a single count. The chain combines TRBV6-6 with TRBJ1-6; possibly TRBD1 for D (6 bases). There are 14 residues in the CDR3. The germline gives CDR1 MNHNY, CDR2 SVGAGI (reference sequence). Trimming removed 8 bases at V and 7 bases at J, with 15 bases between. The CDR3 DNA sequence: TGTGCCAGCGATCTCCCAGGGACAAATTCACCCCTCCACTTT. This codes for CASDLPGTNSPLHF.

This clone was seen just once. The genes are TRBV27 and TRBJ2-2; 12 nucleotides align to TRBD2. V lost 4 bases to trimming and J lost 1 base; unmatched junction nucleotides: 1. Germline values: CDR1 MNHEY, CDR2 SMNVEV (reference sequence). The CDR3 covers 16 residues. The DNA for the CDR3 is TGTGCCAGCAGTTGGGGACTAGCGGGGAACACCGGGGAGCTGTTTTTT. This gives the protein CASSWGLAGNTGELFF.

This chain links TRBV12-5 with TRBJ2-1; D remains ambiguous. Trimming took 5 bases from V and 5 from J, leaving 13 bases between them. This CDR3 spans 14 amino acids. In germline, CDR1 is LGHNT, CDR2 FRNRAP. The DNA for the CDR3 is TGTGCTAGTGGTCCCGGTTTCTCGCACAATGAGCAGTTCTTC. Protein sequence: CASGPGFSHNEQFF.

As for this clone: Different DNA sequences within this sample yield the same CDR3. This sequence joins TRBV7-9 and TRBJ2-3; no clear D gene. Germline loops: CDR1 SEHNR, CDR2 FQNEAQ (reference sequence). This CDR3 contains 12 residues. Trimming removed 5 bases from V and 5 bases from J, with 8 bases in between. CDR3 bases: TGTGCCAGCAGCCTCCCTGGAGATACGCAGTATTTT. Protein: CASSLPGDTQYF.

Concerning this clone itself: Other nucleotide sequences from this sample produce the same CDR3. This chain links TRBV6-5 with TRBJ1-6, with 7 positions matching TRBD1. The CDR3 contains 14 residues. Germline values: CDR1 MNHEY, CDR2 SVGAGI. The V gene end was trimmed by 5 bases and the J gene end by 5 bases; junction bases not matched to a gene: 3. CDR3 region: CASSPGTDNSPLHF. DNA for the CDR3: TGTGCCAGCAGTCCCGGGACAGATAATTCACCCCTCCACTTT.

CDR3 residues: CASSLISGTRTDTQYF. In nucleotides, the CDR3 is TGTGCCAGCAGCTTGATTAGCGGGACTCGCACAGATACGCAGTATTTT. The chain has TRBV11-2 and TRBJ2-3; 8 nucleotides align to TRBD2. V was clipped by 3 bases and J by 1 base; unmatched bases: 6. This CDR3 is 16 amino acids long. Germline V CDR1 and CDR2: SGHAT, FQNNGV. Complete variable domain (other parts from reference TRBV11-2 and TRBJ2-3): EAGVAQSPRYKIIEKRQSVAFWCNPISGHATLYWYQQILGQGPKLLIQFQNNGVVDDSQLPKDRFSAERLKGVDSTLKIQPAKLEDSAVYLCASSLISGTRTDTQYFGPGTRLTVL.

The chain links TRBV5-1 to TRBJ2-1, with 11 bases identical to TRBD2. This CDR3 is built from 15 residues. Germline assignment: CDR1 SGHRS and CDR2 YFSETQ. Trimming took 7 bases from V and 4 from J; bases not matched to a gene: 7. CDR3: CASAGTSGEYNEQFF. For the CDR3, the DNA is TGCGCCAGCGCGGGGACTAGCGGTGAATACAATGAGCAGTTCTTC. Variable domain in full (rest from reference TRBV5-1 and TRBJ2-1): KAGVTQTPRYLIKTRGQQVTLSCSPISGHRSVSWYQQTPGQGLQFLFEYFSETQRNKGNFPGRFSGRQFSNSRSEMNVSTLELGDSALYLCASAGTSGEYNEQFFGPGTRLTVL.

This chain uses TRBV16 with TRBJ2-7; D ambiguous. CDR3 length: 13 amino acids. The V end lost 5 bases, the J end lost 5 bases, and 13 bases lay between the germline ends. Germline CDR1 KGHSY, CDR2 FQNENV. As DNA, the CDR3 is TGTGCCAGCAGCATTGGGCGCATGGACGAGCAGTACTTC. Translating gives CASSIGRMDEQYF.